The source of this T cell receptor (beta chain) is a study of blood T cell repertoires in COVID-19 (dated by TCRdb to 2020 to 2022). Concerning the study at large: Samples from collaborators originated in the United States, Italy and Spain and spanned both the acute and convalescent phases of COVID-19. The material from the prospective study consisted of cDNA or gDNA derived from T cells, B-cell-depleted T cells, or PBMCs. The dataset comprised deeply sampled blood TCRbeta repertoires from subjects exposed to, actively infected with, or recovered from COVID-19. The repertoires were made available in a free public database intended to serve as a resource for research on the immune response to SARS-CoV-2. Samples were obtained from the ongoing ImmuneRACE study (first 160 participants) and from 950 to 1,500 subjects provided by 6 global collaborators. A de-identified subject ID, COVID-19 status, age in years and sex were almost always included in the sample metadata. Where HLA class I and class II types were available, the types were taken from metadata supplied by the sample provider, not from assay-based typing.

What the study reported, not specific to this receptor: The quantity of clinical and demographic metadata differed by source and by participant and was supplied without curation.

In the germline V gene, CDR1 corresponds to SQVTM and CDR2 to ANQGSEA. The CDR3 covers 13 residues, taking in both the cysteine and the phenylalanine. The CDR3 DNA has 39 bases and is translated from base 1. V ends up 7 bases short and J 1 base short, with an unmatched junction base count of 5. The immunoSEQ Assay, a bias-controlled multiplex PCR, was used to amplify TCRbeta CDR3 regions from genomic DNA. In the original analysis: Nucleated cell counts per sample were estimated from amplification of reference gene primers within the assay. Sequence reads were collapsed and filtered to measure the absolute abundance of every unique TCRbeta CDR3 rearrangement. For each sample, productive Simpson clonality was calculated as the square root of Simpson's diversity index across productive rearrangements. Held by TCRdb, this immuneACCESS table contains in-frame sequences only and omits some clones. Under half of the omission traces to an unresolved V gene where checked; the cause of the rest is unknown. Clone size and the V and J calls come from that table; the DNA yielded D and trimming. Across this sample there are around 250,000 clones, with about nine tenths seen only once. 6.2% of the sample is in the top ten clones.

Whole blood was collected in K2EDTA tubes by collaborating institutions according to the institutions' own protocols. For TCRbeta analysis, collaborators shipped samples as frozen whole blood, isolated PBMCs, or DNA extracted from either of those sample types. As concerns this clone: No antigen is known for it. One base away there is no much larger clone; base qualities are not given.

The chain uses TRBV29-1 and TRBJ1-1; TRBD1 aligns with 8 central bases. Sequences were obtained from peripheral blood. The TCR comes from a man in his 60s with acute or convalescent COVID-19. The CDR3 amino acid sequence is: CSAGQGWNTEAFF. The nucleotide sequence reads TGCAGCGCCGGACAGGGATGGAACACTGAAGCTTTCTTT.